These 28 T cell receptor beta chains share one sample of origin, sequenced in a study of spatial heterogeneity in lung cancer. TCRdb analysed the 5' RACE reads with MiXCR anew, one entry per CDR3 protein. The table records approximately 39,000 distinct CDR3 sequences, about 7.7% of them present only once. Time point of the sample: sample taken at primary tumor resection. Material: PBMCs, obtained at surgery. These receptors were collected from a female donor with early-stage non-small cell lung cancer.

The chain is built from TRBV19 and TRBJ1-2; 7 nucleotides match TRBD1. Looked up from germline, CDR1 is LNHDA and CDR2 is SQIVND (reference sequence). The CDR3 has 14 residues. V was pared by 7 bases and J by 1 base, with 6 bases of the junction left unmatched. The CDR3 DNA reads TGTGCCAGTAACAGGGGAAATAATAACTATGGCTACACCTTC. As protein: CASNRGNNNYGYTF.

There are a few counts of this clonotype. The rearrangement joins TRBV4-3 to TRBJ1-1; TRBD1 is a possible D gene (6 bases). V lost 4 bases to trimming and J lost 1 base, with 13 bases between them. Germline assignment: CDR1 LGHNA and CDR2 YSLEER. The CDR3 is made up of 15 amino acids. This CDR3 is CASSPVRTENTEAFF. CDR3 coding DNA: TGCGCCAGCAGCCCCGTCAGGACAGAGAACACTGAAGCTTTCTTT.

This clonotype was observed at least ten times. The genes are TRBV4-2 and TRBJ2-7, with D unclear. This CDR3 has 15 residues. V lost 0 bases and J lost 0, with 9 bases in between. The V gene's germline CDR1 is LGHNA and CDR2 YNFKEQ. The chain's CDR3 is CASSQDKVDSYEQYF. The CDR3 bases are TGTGCCAGCAGCCAAGATAAGGTGGACTCCTACGAGCAGTACTTC.

The chain has TRBV12-3 or TRBV12-4 and TRBJ2-5, with TRBD1 matching 7 bases. CDR3 length: 14 amino acids. The V gene end was trimmed by 5 bases and the J gene end by 4 bases; junction bases not matched to a gene: 7. As DNA, the CDR3 is TGTGCCAGCAGTCCAACAGGGGTTAGAGAGACCCAGTACTTC. Translating gives CASSPTGVRETQYF.

This clonotype appeared many times. The gene calls are TRBV7-8 and TRBJ2-3, with 10 bases that match TRBD2. The CDR3 has 19 residues. With V trimmed by 0 bases and J by 2 bases, 11 bases remained unmatched. The germline CDR1 and CDR2 sequences are SGHVS and FQNEAQ. This chain's CDR3 is CASSLASWASGRPTDTQYF. The CDR3 region has the DNA TGTGCCAGCAGCTTAGCCTCCTGGGCTAGCGGGAGACCCACAGATACGCAGTATTTT.

This chain joins TRBV10-1 and TRBJ2-7; possibly TRBD2 for D (5 bases). The CDR3 has 13 amino acids. V shed 6 bases and J shed 3 bases, with 12 bases lying between them. Germline CDR1 WNHNN, CDR2 SYGVQD (reference sequence). The CDR3 DNA sequence: TGCGCCAGCAGCCCGGGAACCAACTACGAGCAGTACTTC. Translated: CASSPGTNYEQYF.

There are many counts of this clonotype. V gene TRBV9 combines with J gene TRBJ2-7; D is perhaps TRBD2 (6 bases). The CDR3 sequence is 15 residues long. Germline lookup yields CDR1 SGDLS and CDR2 YYNGEE. V lost 0 bases and J 3 bases, leaving 13 bases between the germline ends. CDR3 DNA sequence: TGTGCCAGCAGCGTAGCTCCGGGAGACCTCTACGAGCAGTACTTC. Protein product: CASSVAPGDLYEQYF.

The sample holds a few counts of this clonotype. Written as DNA, the CDR3 is TGTGCCAGCAGCTTACGGACTAGCGGGAGGAGGCTGGAAGAGACCCAGTACTTC. Amino acid sequence: CASSLRTSGRRLEETQYF. The V and J genes are TRBV7-8 and TRBJ2-5, with 14 bases that match TRBD2. Germline lookup yields CDR1 SGHVS and CDR2 FQNEAQ. V was clipped by 2 bases and J by 3 bases; unmatched bases: 8. The CDR3 is made up of 18 amino acids.

The chain carries TRBV7-8 and TRBJ1-1; weak D call: TRBD1 (6 bases). CDR3 length: 14 residues. V was clipped by 0 bases and J by 6 bases, with 11 bases between them. The germline gives CDR1 SGHVS, CDR2 FQNEAQ. The CDR3 reads CASSLAAGTSEAFF. CDR3 bases: TGTGCCAGCAGCTTAGCGGCAGGGACATCTGAAGCTTTCTTT. Using reference TRBV7-8 and TRBJ1-1 for the parts outside the CDR3, the full variable domain is GAGVSQSPRYKVAKRGQDVALRCDPISGHVSLFWYQQALGQGPEFLTYFQNEAQLDKSGLPSDRFFAERPEGSVSTLKIQRTQQEDSAVYLCASSLAAGTSEAFFGQGTRLTVV.

This clonotype was counted only a few times. This sequence joins TRBV2 and TRBJ2-1, with TRBD2 matching over 9 bases. V trimming: 6 bases; J trimming: 9 bases; junction bases outside the gene matches: 9. The CDR3 runs to 14 residues. In germline, CDR1 is SNHLY, CDR2 FYNNEI. The CDR3 here is CASRSRGGAGEQFF. DNA for the CDR3: TGTGCCAGCAGGTCACGCGGGGGGGCCGGTGAGCAGTTCTTC.

In this sample, this clonotype turned up many times. The chain links TRBV5-1 to TRBJ1-1; D not certain. The V end lost 0 bases, the J end lost 1 base, and 13 bases lay between the germline ends. Per the germline V gene, CDR1 is SGHRS and CDR2 is YFSETQ. The CDR3 consists of 16 residues. The CDR3 DNA is TGCGCCAGCAGCTTGGTGGCAGGAGTCGGGAACACTGAAGCTTTCTTT. It specifies CASSLVAGVGNTEAFF.

This clonotype was seen a handful of times. The V and J genes are TRBV20-1 and TRBJ2-1; TRBD2 matches 10 bases. The CDR3 is made up of 14 amino acids. CDR1 DFQATT and CDR2 SNEGSKA come from the germline V gene (reference sequence). Trimming cost V 1 base and J 6 bases; bases outside gene matches: 3. The CDR3, as DNA: TGCAGTGCTAGAGTGCTAGCGGGAGCCAATGAGCAGTTCTTC. This translates into CSARVLAGANEQFF.

This clonotype appeared many times. The V and J genes are TRBV2 and TRBJ1-1; D unclear. This CDR3 is 15 amino acids long. The germline gives CDR1 SNHLY, CDR2 FYNNEI. Deletions cut 4 bases from V and 8 bases from J, with 20 bases between. CDR3 in amino acids: CASSADRFSEVEAFF. The CDR3 region has the DNA TGTGCCAGCAGTGCCGACCGATTCTCTGAGGTCGAAGCTTTCTTT.

This clonotype was recorded a few times. The V and J genes are TRBV19 and TRBJ1-5; possibly TRBD1 for D (6 bases). Germline-derived CDR1 and CDR2 are LNHDA and SQIVND (reference sequence). Trimming pared 4 bases from V and 3 bases from J, leaving 19 bases between. The CDR3 consists of 17 residues. CDR3 sequence: CASSTAPGTLLNQPQHF. DNA of the CDR3: TGTGCCAGTAGTACCGCCCCCGGGACACTACTCAATCAGCCCCAGCATTTT.

The table lists this clonotype with many counts. This chain links TRBV5-1 with TRBJ2-5; D gene ambiguous. Trimming pared 0 bases from V and 2 bases from J, leaving 5 bases between. Germline V lookup: CDR1 SGHRS, CDR2 YFSETQ. The CDR3 extends over 13 amino acids. For the CDR3, the DNA is TGCGCCAGCAGCTTGGGAGCGCAAGAGACCCAGTACTTC. As protein: CASSLGAQETQYF.

This clonotype has only a few counts. The chain combines TRBV5-1 with TRBJ2-1; weak D call: TRBD1 (6 bases). The germline V gene has CDR1 SGHRS and CDR2 YFSETQ. With 0 bases removed from V and 2 bases from J, the gap between germline ends came to 9 bases. The CDR3 runs 15 residues. The CDR3 spells CASSLDGGTYNEQFF. CDR3 nucleotide sequence: TGCGCCAGCAGCTTGGATGGGGGCACCTACAATGAGCAGTTCTTC.

V is TRBV7-9 and J is TRBJ2-5, with TRBD1 matching 8 bases. The V segment lost 5 bases and the J segment 4 bases; nucleotides outside the gene matches: 6. The CDR3 runs to 14 residues. CDR1 is SEHNR and CDR2 is FQNEAQ in the germline V gene (reference sequence). The CDR3 reads CASSPDRAVETQYF. The CDR3 nucleotides are TGTGCCAGCAGCCCGGACAGGGCTGTAGAGACCCAGTACTTC.

This sequence joins TRBV6-6 and TRBJ2-7; TRBD1 matches 10 bases. This CDR3 spans 16 amino acids. Trimming cost V 7 bases and J 5 bases; bases outside gene matches: 14. Germline lookup yields CDR1 MNHNY and CDR2 SVGAGI (reference sequence). The CDR3 sequence: CASTPPGTGARHEQYF. As DNA, the CDR3 is TGTGCCAGCACCCCCCCCGGGACAGGGGCTCGCCACGAGCAGTACTTC.

Ten or more counts support this clonotype. This chain joins TRBV10-2 and TRBJ2-3; unclear D gene. V was cut by 4 bases and J by 2 bases, with 10 bases left in between. Germline V gene sequence: CDR1 WSHSY, CDR2 SAAADI. CDR3 size: 14 residues. CDR3: CASSGARFTDTQYF. The CDR3 region has the DNA TGCGCCAGCAGTGGGGCGAGATTCACAGATACGCAGTATTTT.

There are many counts of this clonotype. CDR3: CASSIDRRLAGNPDTQYF. CDR3 sequence (DNA): TGTGCCAGTAGTATAGACCGCCGACTAGCGGGGAATCCAGATACGCAGTATTTT. V is TRBV19 and J is TRBJ2-3, with 11 bases that match TRBD2. The CDR3 runs 18 residues. The V gene's germline CDR1 is LNHDA and CDR2 SQIVND (reference sequence). Unmatched junction bases numbered 9, after V lost 0 bases and J lost 4 bases. Full variable domain (remainder filled in from reference TRBV19 and TRBJ2-3): DGGITQSPKYLFRKEGQNVTLSCEQNLNHDAMYWYRQDPGQGLRLIYYSQIVNDFQKGDIAEGYSVSREKKESFPLTVTSAQKNPTAFYLCASSIDRRLAGNPDTQYFGPGTRLTVL.

This clonotype was found many times. The chain uses TRBV19 and TRBJ2-7; 10 positions agree with TRBD1. The germline V gene has CDR1 LNHDA and CDR2 SQIVND (reference sequence). The CDR3 consists of 14 residues. V dropped 4 bases and J dropped 6; count of bases not matched to a gene: 6. The CDR3 region is CASSRIGTGAEQYF. The CDR3 region has the DNA TGTGCCAGTAGTAGGATCGGGACAGGGGCCGAGCAGTACTTC. The whole variable domain, remainder taken from reference TRBV19 and TRBJ2-7, is DGGITQSPKYLFRKEGQNVTLSCEQNLNHDAMYWYRQDPGQGLRLIYYSQIVNDFQKGDIAEGYSVSREKKESFPLTVTSAQKNPTAFYLCASSRIGTGAEQYFGPGTRLTVT.

This clonotype was detected many times. The chain carries TRBV5-1 and TRBJ2-1, with D perhaps matching TRBD2 (5 bases). Trimming pared 1 base from V and 4 bases from J, leaving 15 bases between. The germline gives CDR1 SGHRS, CDR2 YFSETQ. This CDR3 is 16 amino acids long. CDR3 nucleotide sequence: TGCGCCAGCAGCTTGTTCTCGGGGAGCTCGTACAATGAGCAGTTCTTC. It codes for CASSLFSGSSYNEQFF. Filled out from reference TRBV5-1 and TRBJ2-1, the complete variable domain reads KAGVTQTPRYLIKTRGQQVTLSCSPISGHRSVSWYQQTPGQGLQFLFEYFSETQRNKGNFPGRFSGRQFSNSRSEMNVSTLELGDSALYLCASSLFSGSSYNEQFFGPGTRLTVL.

This clonotype was observed at least ten times. CDR3 sequence: CASSFIRTDTQYF. CDR3 nucleotides: TGTGCCAGCAGTTTTATAAGGACAGATACGCAGTATTTT. The V and J genes are TRBV27 and TRBJ2-3; no firm D call. Germline V lookup: CDR1 MNHEY, CDR2 SMNVEV (reference sequence). There are 13 residues in the CDR3. Deletions cut 3 bases from V and 3 bases from J, with 7 bases between.

The table lists this clonotype with many counts. This chain connects TRBV2 to TRBJ1-2; D possibly corresponds to TRBD1 (5 bases). V was clipped by 4 bases and J by 2 bases, with 11 bases between them. This CDR3 is built from 14 residues. Germline assignment: CDR1 SNHLY and CDR2 FYNNEI. DNA of the CDR3: TGTGCCAGCAGTGCTCGGTCAGGGAACTATGGCTACACCTTC. It encodes CASSARSGNYGYTF.

This clonotype has only a few counts. J is TRBJ2-2 and V is TRBV7-9; no reliable D call. Germline CDR1 is SEHNR and CDR2 is FQNEAQ (reference sequence). V lost 6 bases, J lost 4 bases, and 21 bases lay in between. The CDR3 is made up of 17 amino acids. The CDR3 protein is CASRRLGTVKATGELFF. The DNA of the CDR3 is TGTGCCAGCAGACGCCTGGGCACCGTCAAAGCCACCGGGGAGCTGTTTTTT.

There are a few counts of this clonotype. This chain connects TRBV20-1 to TRBJ2-2, with D perhaps TRBD2 (6 bases). V was pared by 6 bases and J by 0 bases, with 17 bases between. The CDR3 runs to 16 residues. Germline V gene sequence: CDR1 DFQATT, CDR2 SNEGSKA (reference sequence). The CDR3: CSADGTADANTGELFF. CDR3 nucleotides: TGCAGTGCGGACGGGACTGCCGACGCGAACACCGGGGAGCTGTTTTTT.

This rearrangement joins TRBV4-3 to TRBJ1-4; 11 nucleotides match TRBD1. V trimming: 2 bases; J trimming: 6 bases; junction bases outside the gene matches: 2. The CDR3 has 15 amino acids. Germline lookup yields CDR1 LGHNA and CDR2 YSLEER. CDR3 residues: CASSQPGQGDEKLFF. The CDR3 DNA sequence: TGCGCCAGCAGCCAACCGGGACAGGGGGATGAAAAACTGTTTTTT.

The V call is TRBV2, the J call TRBJ2-7, with D perhaps being TRBD1 or TRBD2 (5 bases each). The length of the CDR3 is 14 residues. The V gene lost 5 bases and the J gene lost 2 bases, with 13 bases spanning the gap. The germline V gene encodes CDR1 SNHLY and CDR2 FYNNEI. The CDR3 DNA sequence: TGTGCCAGCAGTAGACTGCAGGGACCCTACGAGCAGTACTTC. Its translation is CASSRLQGPYEQYF.